This T cell receptor beta chain came from a study of OX40 agonist ivuxolimab in advanced cancers. Across the study: Given to patients was ivuxolimab, an agonistic anti-OX40 (CD134) antibody. Allowance was made for prior anti-PD-1, anti-PD-L1 or anti-CTLA-4 therapy, and about 37% had some. Three patients had partial responses: one hepatocellular carcinoma, two cutaneous melanoma.

Germline CDR1 is GTSNPN and CDR2 is SVGIG (reference sequence). V shed 3 bases and J shed 4 bases, with 15 bases lying between them. This CDR3 is built from 14 residues. Autoimmune disease history or systemic immunosuppression barred patients. Measured with immunoSEQ multiplex PCR; TCRdb has only the in-frame clones, and not every one. The data hold over 85,000 clones, with about nine tenths observed a single time. The V and J genes are TRBV30 and TRBJ1-2; D may be TRBD1 (6 bases). This TCR came from an adult with an advanced solid tumor such as melanoma, head and neck, liver or kidney cancer. This specimen was CD4+ or CD8+ T cells sorted from blood, taken in a trial of the OX40 agonist ivuxolimab. CDR3 sequence reads: CAWRGAGGVYGYTF. The CDR3 nucleotides read TGTGCCTGGAGGGGAGCTGGGGGCGTCTATGGCTACACCTTC. The variable domain in full, completed from reference TRBV30 and TRBJ1-2, reads SQTIHQWPATLVQPVGSPLSLECTVEGTSNPNLYWYRQAAGRGLQLLFYSVGIGQISSEVPQNLSASRPQDRQFILSSKKLLLSDSGFYLCAWRGAGGVYGYTFGSGTRLTVV.